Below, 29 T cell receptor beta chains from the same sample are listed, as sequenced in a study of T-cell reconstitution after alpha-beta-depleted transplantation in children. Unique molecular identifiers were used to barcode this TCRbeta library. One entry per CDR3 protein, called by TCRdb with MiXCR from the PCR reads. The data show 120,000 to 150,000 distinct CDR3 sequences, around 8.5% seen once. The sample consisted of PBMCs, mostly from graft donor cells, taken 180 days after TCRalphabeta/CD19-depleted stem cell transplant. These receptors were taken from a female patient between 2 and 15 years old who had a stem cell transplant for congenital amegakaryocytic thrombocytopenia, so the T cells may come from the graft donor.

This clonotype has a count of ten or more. CDR3 region: CASSLAPGQIQETQYF. For the CDR3, the DNA is TGTGCCAGCAGCTTGGCCCCGGGACAGATACAAGAGACCCAGTACTTC. The chain combines TRBV5-5 with TRBJ2-5; TRBD1 aligns across 7 bases. The germline V gene encodes CDR1 SGHKS and CDR2 YYEKEE (reference sequence). The length of the CDR3 is 16 residues. With V trimmed by 0 bases and J by 2 bases, 7 bases remained unmatched.

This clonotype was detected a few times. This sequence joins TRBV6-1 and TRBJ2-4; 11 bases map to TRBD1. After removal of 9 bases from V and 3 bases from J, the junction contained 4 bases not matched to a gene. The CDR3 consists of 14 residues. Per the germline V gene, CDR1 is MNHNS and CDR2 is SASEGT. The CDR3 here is CARGQGGDKNIQYF. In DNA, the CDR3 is TGTGCCAGGGGACAGGGGGGTGACAAAAACATTCAGTACTTC.

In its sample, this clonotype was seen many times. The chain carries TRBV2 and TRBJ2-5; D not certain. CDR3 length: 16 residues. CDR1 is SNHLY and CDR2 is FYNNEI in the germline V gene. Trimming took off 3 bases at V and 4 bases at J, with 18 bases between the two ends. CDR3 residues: CASSDLGQTVRETQYF. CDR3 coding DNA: TGTGCCAGCAGTGATTTAGGCCAGACCGTTCGAGAGACCCAGTACTTC. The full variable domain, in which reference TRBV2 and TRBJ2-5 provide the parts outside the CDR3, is EPEVTQTPSHQVTQMGQEVILRCVPISNHLYFYWYRQILGQKVEFLVSFYNNEISEKSEIFDDQFSVERPDGSNFTLKIRSTKLEDSAMYFCASSDLGQTVRETQYFGPGTRLLVL.

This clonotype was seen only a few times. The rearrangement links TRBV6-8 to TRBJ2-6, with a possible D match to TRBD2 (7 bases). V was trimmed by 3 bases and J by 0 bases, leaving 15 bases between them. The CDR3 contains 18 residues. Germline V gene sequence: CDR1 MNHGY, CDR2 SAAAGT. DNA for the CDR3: TGTGCCAGCAGTTATCGCGGGGGCGAATACTCTGGGGCCAACGTCCTGACTTTC. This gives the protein CASSYRGGEYSGANVLTF.

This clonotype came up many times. CDR3 residues: CSAGPGYEQYF. The CDR3 nucleotides are TGCAGTGCGGGGCCGGGATACGAGCAGTACTTC. The chain recombines TRBV20-1 with TRBJ2-7; perhaps D is TRBD1 or TRBD2 (5 bases each). The CDR3 runs 11 residues. Germline assignment: CDR1 DFQATT and CDR2 SNEGSKA (reference sequence). Trimming shortened V by 6 bases and J by 4 bases, and 10 bases separated the two germline ends.

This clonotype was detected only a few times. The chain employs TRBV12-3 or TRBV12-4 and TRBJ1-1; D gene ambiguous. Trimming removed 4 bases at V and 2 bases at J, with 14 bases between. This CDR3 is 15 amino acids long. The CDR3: CASSSTFPGNTEAFF. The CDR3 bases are TGTGCCAGCAGTTCCACTTTTCCAGGAAACACTGAAGCTTTCTTT.

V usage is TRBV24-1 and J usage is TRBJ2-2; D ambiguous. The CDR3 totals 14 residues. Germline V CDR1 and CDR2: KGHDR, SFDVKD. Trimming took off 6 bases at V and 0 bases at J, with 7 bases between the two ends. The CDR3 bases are TGTGCCACCAGTACGGCCCCGAACACCGGGGAGCTGTTTTTT. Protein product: CATSTAPNTGELFF.

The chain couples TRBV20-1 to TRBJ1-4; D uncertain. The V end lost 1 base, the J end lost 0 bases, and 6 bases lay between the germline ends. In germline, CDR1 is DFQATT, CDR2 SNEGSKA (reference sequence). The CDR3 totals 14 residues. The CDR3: CSARGGPTNEKLFF. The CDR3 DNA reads TGCAGTGCTAGAGGCGGGCCAACTAATGAAAAACTGTTTTTT.

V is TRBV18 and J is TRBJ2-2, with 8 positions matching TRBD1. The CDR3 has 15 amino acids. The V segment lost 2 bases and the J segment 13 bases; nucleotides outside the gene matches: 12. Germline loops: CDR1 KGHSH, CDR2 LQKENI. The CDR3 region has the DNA TGTGCCAGCTCACCAACCGGGACAGGCTGGATGTCGCTGTTTTTT. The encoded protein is CASSPTGTGWMSLFF.

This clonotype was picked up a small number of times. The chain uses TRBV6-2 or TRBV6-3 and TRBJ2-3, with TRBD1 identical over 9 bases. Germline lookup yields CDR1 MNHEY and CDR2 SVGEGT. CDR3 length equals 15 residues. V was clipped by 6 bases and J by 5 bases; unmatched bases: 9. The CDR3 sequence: CASSRTGGLGDTQYF. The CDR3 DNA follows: TGTGCCAGCAGCAGAACAGGGGGCTTGGGAGATACGCAGTATTTT.

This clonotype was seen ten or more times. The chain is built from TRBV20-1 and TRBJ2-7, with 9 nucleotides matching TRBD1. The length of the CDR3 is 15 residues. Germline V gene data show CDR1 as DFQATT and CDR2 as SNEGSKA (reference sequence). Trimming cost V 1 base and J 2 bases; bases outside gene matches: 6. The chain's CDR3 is CSARGLDRGPYEQYF. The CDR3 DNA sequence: TGCAGTGCTAGAGGCCTGGACAGGGGACCCTACGAGCAGTACTTC.

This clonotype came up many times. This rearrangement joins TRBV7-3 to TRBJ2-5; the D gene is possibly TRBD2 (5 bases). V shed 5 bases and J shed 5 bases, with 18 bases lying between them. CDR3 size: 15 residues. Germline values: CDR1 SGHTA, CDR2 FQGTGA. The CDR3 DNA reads TGTGCCAGCAGCCCCTTTGGCGGAGGTGGGGAGACCCAGTACTTC. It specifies CASSPFGGGGETQYF.

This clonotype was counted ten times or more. CDR3 sequence reads: CASSLAGTNRQYF. The CDR3 bases are TGCGCCAGCAGCTTGGCCGGAACGAATCGGCAGTACTTC. The chain carries TRBV5-1 and TRBJ2-7; no reliable D call. Trimming cost V 0 bases and J 9 bases, with 13 bases left between them. Germline CDR1 SGHRS, CDR2 YFSETQ. CDR3 length equals 13 residues.

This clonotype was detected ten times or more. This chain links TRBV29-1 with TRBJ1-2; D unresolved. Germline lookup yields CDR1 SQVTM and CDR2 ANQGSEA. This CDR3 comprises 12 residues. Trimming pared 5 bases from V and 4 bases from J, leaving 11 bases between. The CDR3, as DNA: TGCAGCGTTTACAACAGCTCCTATGGCTACACCTTC. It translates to CSVYNSSYGYTF. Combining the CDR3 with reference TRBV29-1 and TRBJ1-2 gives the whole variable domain SAVISQKPSRDICQRGTSLTIQCQVDSQVTMMFWYRQQPGQSLTLIATANQGSEATYESGFVIDKFPISRPNLTFSTLTVSNMSPEDSSIYLCSVYNSSYGYTFGSGTRLTVV.

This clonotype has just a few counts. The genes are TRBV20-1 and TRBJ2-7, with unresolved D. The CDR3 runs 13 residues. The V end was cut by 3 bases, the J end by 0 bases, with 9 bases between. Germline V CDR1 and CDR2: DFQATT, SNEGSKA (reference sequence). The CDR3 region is CSASMISSYEQYF. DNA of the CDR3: TGCAGTGCTAGCATGATAAGCTCCTACGAGCAGTACTTC.

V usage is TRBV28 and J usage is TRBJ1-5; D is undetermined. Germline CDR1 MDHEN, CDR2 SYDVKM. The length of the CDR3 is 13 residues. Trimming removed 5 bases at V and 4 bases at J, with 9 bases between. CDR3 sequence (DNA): TGTGCCAGCAGTCAGGACGGGAATCAGCCCCAGCATTTT. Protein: CASSQDGNQPQHF.

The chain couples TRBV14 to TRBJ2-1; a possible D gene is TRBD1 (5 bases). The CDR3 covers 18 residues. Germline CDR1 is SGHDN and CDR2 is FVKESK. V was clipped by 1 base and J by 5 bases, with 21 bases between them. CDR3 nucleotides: TGTGCCAGCAGCCAAGCCCTTACCGGACCAAGGGGCCACAATGAGCAGTTCTTC. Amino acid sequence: CASSQALTGPRGHNEQFF. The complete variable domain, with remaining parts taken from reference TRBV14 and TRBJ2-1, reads EAGVTQFPSHSVIEKGQTVTLRCDPISGHDNLYWYRRVMGKEIKFLLHFVKESKQDESGMPNNRFLAERTGGTYSTLKVQPAELEDSGVYFCASSQALTGPRGHNEQFFGPGTRLTVL.

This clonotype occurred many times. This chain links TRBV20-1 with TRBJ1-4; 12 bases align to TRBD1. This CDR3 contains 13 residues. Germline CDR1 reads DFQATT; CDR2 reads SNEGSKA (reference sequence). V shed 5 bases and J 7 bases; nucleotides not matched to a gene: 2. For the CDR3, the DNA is TGCAGTGCTGGGACAGGGGGCGGTGAAAAACTGTTTTTT. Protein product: CSAGTGGGEKLFF.

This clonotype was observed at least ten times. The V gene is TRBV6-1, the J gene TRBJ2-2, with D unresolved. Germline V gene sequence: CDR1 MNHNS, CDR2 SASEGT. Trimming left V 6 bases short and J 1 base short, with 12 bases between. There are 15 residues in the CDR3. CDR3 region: CASRPVGGNTGELFF. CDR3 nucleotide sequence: TGTGCCAGCAGGCCGGTGGGCGGGAACACCGGGGAGCTGTTTTTT.

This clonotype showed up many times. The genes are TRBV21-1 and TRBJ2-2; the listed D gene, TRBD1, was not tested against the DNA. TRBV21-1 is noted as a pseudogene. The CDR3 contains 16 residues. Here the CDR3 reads CASSKFGTGDRGELFF. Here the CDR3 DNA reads TGTGCCAGCAGCAAATTCGGGACAGGGGATCGCGGGGAGCTGTTTTTT.

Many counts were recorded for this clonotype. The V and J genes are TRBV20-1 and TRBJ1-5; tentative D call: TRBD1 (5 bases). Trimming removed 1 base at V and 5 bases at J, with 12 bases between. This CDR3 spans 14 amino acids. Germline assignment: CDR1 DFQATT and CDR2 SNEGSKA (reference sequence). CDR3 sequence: CSARGGGVHQPQHF. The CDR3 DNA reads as TGCAGTGCTAGAGGGGGGGGAGTCCATCAGCCCCAGCATTTT.

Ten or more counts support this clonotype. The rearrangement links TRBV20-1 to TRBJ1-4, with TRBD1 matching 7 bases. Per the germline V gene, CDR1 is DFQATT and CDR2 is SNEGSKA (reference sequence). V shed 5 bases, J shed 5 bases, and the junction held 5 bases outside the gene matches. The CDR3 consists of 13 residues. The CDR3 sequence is CSAQTGRNEKLFF. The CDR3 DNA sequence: TGCAGTGCTCAGACAGGGCGAAATGAAAAACTGTTTTTT.

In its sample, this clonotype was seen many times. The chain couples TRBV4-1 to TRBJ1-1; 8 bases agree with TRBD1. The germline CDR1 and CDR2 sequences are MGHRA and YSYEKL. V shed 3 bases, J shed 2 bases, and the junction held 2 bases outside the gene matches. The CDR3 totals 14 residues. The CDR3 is CASSHDRGNTEAFF. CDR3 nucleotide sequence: TGCGCCAGCAGCCACGACAGGGGTAACACTGAAGCTTTCTTT.

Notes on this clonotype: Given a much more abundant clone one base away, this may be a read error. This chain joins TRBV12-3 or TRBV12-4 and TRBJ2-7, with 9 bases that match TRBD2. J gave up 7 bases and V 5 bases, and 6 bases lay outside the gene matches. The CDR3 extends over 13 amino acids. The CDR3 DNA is TGTGCCAGCAGTAGGCGGACTAGCGTTGAGCAGTACTTC. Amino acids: CASSRRTSVEQYF.

CDR3 sequence: CASSQDSGGRDTEAFF. The CDR3 DNA is TGTGCCAGCAGCCAAGATAGTGGGGGGCGAGACACTGAAGCTTTCTTT. The chain uses TRBV4-2 and TRBJ1-1, with D tentatively TRBD1 (6 bases). Germline-derived CDR1 and CDR2 are LGHNA and YNFKEQ. This CDR3 region has 16 residues. V gave up 0 bases and J gave up 3 bases, with 14 bases separating them.

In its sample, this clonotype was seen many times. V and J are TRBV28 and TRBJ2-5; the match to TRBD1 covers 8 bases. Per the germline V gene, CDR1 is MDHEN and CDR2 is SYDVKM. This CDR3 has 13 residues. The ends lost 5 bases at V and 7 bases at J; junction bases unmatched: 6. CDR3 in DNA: TGTGCCAGCAGTGATACAGGGGGAACGACCCAGTACTTC. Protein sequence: CASSDTGGTTQYF. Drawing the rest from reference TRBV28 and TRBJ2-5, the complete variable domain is DVKVTQSSRYLVKRTGEKVFLECVQDMDHENMFWYRQDPGLGLRLIYFSYDVKMKEKGDIPEGYSVSREKKERFSLILESASTNQTSMYLCASSDTGGTTQYFGPGTRLLVL.

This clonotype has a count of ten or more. The CDR3 reads CASSTLDRGIEKLFF. The CDR3 DNA follows: TGTGCCAGCAGCACCCTAGACAGGGGAATTGAAAAACTGTTTTTT. The genes are TRBV5-6 and TRBJ1-4, with 8 positions matching TRBD1. In germline, CDR1 is SGHDT, CDR2 YYEEEE. J lost 7 bases, V lost 4 bases, and 9 bases had no gene match. The CDR3 spans 15 residues.

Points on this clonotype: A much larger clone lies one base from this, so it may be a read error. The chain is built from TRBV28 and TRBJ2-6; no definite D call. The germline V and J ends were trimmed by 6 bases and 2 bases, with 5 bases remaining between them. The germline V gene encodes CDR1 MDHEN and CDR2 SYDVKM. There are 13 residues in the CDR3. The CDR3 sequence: CASRGTGANVLTF. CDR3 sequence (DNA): TGTGCCAGCAGGGGGACTGGGGCCAACGTCCTGACTTTC.

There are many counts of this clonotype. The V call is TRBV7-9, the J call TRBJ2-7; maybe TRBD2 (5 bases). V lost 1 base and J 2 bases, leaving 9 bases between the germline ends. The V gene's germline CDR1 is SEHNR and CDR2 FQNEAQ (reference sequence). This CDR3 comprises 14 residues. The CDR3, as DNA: TGTGCCAGCAGCTTAGTACTAGAACCCTACGAGCAGTACTTC. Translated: CASSLVLEPYEQYF.